This record looks at one T cell receptor (beta chain) sequence and its context. As yet, its antigen is unknown. The sample originates from a study of CD8 T cells in ankylosing spondylitis. Study-wide findings and caveats: Under 10 highly homologous variants formed a TCR beta motif that appeared characteristic of ankylosing spondylitis blood. Significant enrichment of disease-linked clones was reported in matched ankylosing spondylitis synovial fluid.

Germline V gives CDR1 KGHDR, CDR2 SFDVKD. The V gene end was trimmed by 0 bases and the J gene end by 8 bases; junction bases not matched to a gene: 5. The CDR3 is 15 residues long. MiXCR, run by TCRdb on the 5' RACE reads, gives a single entry per CDR3 protein. Of almost 250,000 distinct CDR3 sequences listed, 32% are singletons. The TCR originated in a male donor with ankylosing spondylitis or in good health (not recorded which). The sequencing input was blood, either unsorted or a sorted T cell fraction (not recorded which). The rearrangement uses TRBV24-1 and TRBJ2-1, with 8 bases that match TRBD2. In DNA form, the CDR3 reads TGTGCCACCAGTGATTTGAGCGGGGGTGCGGATGAGCAGTTCTTC. It codes for CATSDLSGGADEQFF.